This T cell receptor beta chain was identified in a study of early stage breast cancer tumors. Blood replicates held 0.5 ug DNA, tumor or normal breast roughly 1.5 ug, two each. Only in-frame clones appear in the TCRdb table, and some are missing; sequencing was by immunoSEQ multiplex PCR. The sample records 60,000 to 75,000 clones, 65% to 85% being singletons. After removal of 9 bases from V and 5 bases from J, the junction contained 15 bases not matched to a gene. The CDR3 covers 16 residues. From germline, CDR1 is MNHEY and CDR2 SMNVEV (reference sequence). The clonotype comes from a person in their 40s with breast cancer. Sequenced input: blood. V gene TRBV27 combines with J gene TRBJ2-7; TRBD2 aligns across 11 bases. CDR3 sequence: CASSKRGSGRDNEQYF. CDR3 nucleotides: TGTGCCAGTTCAAAACGGGGTAGCGGGAGGGACAACGAGCAGTACTTC.